The 24 T cell receptor beta chains below all came from one sample that was sequenced in a study of T cell responses to AZD1222 COVID-19 vaccine. Assay used: immunoSEQ multiplex PCR; TCRdb lists only in-frame clones, some missing. The table records just under 75,000 clones, around 82% of them present only once. Sample: peripheral blood, taken 28 days after the second AZD1222 dose. The receptors were gathered from an adult who received the AZD1222 COVID-19 vaccine.

V and J are TRBV13 and TRBJ2-3; D is unclear. This CDR3 spans 14 amino acids. Germline V gene sequence: CDR1 PRHDT, CDR2 FYEKMQ (reference sequence). V lost 3 bases and J lost 4, with 11 bases in between. CDR3 in amino acids: CASSLVQLPDTQYF. The DNA for the CDR3 is TGTGCCAGCAGCTTGGTCCAGCTTCCAGATACGCAGTATTTT.

The J gene is TRBJ1-3, the V gene TRBV12-3 or TRBV12-4; unclear D gene. V lost 5 bases and J lost 9, with 8 bases in between. The CDR3 length is 11 residues. The CDR3 spells CASSPGSTIYF. Here the CDR3 DNA reads TGTGCCAGCAGTCCCGGGAGCACCATATATTTT.

The chain carries TRBV4-1 and TRBJ2-1; D may correspond to TRBD1 or TRBD2 (5 bases each). This CDR3 is 12 amino acids long. Germline CDR1 reads MGHRA; CDR2 reads YSYEKL. The V and J ends lost 11 bases and 5 bases respectively, with 13 bases between them. The CDR3 loop is CAAGSVDNEQFF. In nucleotides, the CDR3 is TGCGCCGCAGGGAGCGTCGACAATGAGCAGTTCTTC.

Here the CDR3 reads CASSYSSQDNEKLFF. Written as DNA, the CDR3 is TGTGCCAGCAGTTACTCGAGCCAGGATAATGAAAAACTGTTTTTT. The chain carries TRBV6-2 or TRBV6-3 and TRBJ1-4; no reliable D call. The germline gives CDR1 MNHEY, CDR2 SVGEGT. The ends were cut back, 0 bases at V and 4 bases at J, with 9 bases in the middle. This CDR3 has 15 amino acids.

The chain has TRBV2 and TRBJ1-4, with D unresolved. Trimming pared 1 base from V and 8 bases from J, leaving 17 bases between. In germline, CDR1 is SNHLY, CDR2 FYNNEI. The CDR3 runs 16 residues. CDR3 protein: CASSEGSPASSEKLFF. DNA of the CDR3: TGTGCCAGCAGTGAAGGGTCGCCAGCGAGTTCCGAAAAACTGTTTTTT.

This chain joins TRBV6-6 and TRBJ1-1; D gene ambiguous. The germline gives CDR1 MNHNY, CDR2 SVGAGI (reference sequence). The CDR3 sequence is 16 residues long. V gave up 4 bases and J gave up 0 bases, with 15 bases separating them. The DNA of the CDR3 is TGTGCCAGCAGTTCACAGAGAGTTTTACTGAACACTGAAGCTTTCTTT. Translated, it gives CASSSQRVLLNTEAFF.

This clone was observed a single time. The chain carries TRBV6-2 or TRBV6-3 and TRBJ2-7, with D unclear. CDR1 and CDR2 from the germline V gene are MNHEY and SVGEGT. The CDR3 is 13 amino acids. The V end was cut by 0 bases, the J end by 5 bases, with 8 bases between. Written as DNA, the CDR3 is TGTGCCAGCAGTTACTCGAGCGTCCACGAGCAGTACTTC. This translates into CASSYSSVHEQYF.

The V call is TRBV28, the J call TRBJ1-5; tentative D call: TRBD1 (6 bases). V was pared by 6 bases and J by 1 base, with 16 bases between. CDR1 is MDHEN and CDR2 is SYDVKM in the germline V gene. The CDR3 is made up of 16 amino acids. CDR3 sequence reads: CASSPRLGGSNQPQHF. For the CDR3, the DNA is TGTGCCAGCAGCCCGAGGTTGGGGGGCAGCAATCAGCCCCAGCATTTT.

V and J are TRBV24-1 and TRBJ2-2; 7 nucleotides match TRBD2. V lost 4 bases to trimming and J lost 6 bases; unmatched junction nucleotides: 10. This CDR3 has 16 residues. Germline V gives CDR1 KGHDR, CDR2 SFDVKD. The CDR3 DNA reads as TGTGCCACCAGTGACCGTACTGGGGACTACCCCGGGGAGCTGTTTTTT. Protein sequence: CATSDRTGDYPGELFF.

The V call is TRBV27, the J call TRBJ2-7; TRBD2 agrees at 13 bases. The CDR3 loop spans 16 amino acids. Per the germline V gene, CDR1 is MNHEY and CDR2 is SMNVEV (reference sequence). V lost 3 bases, J lost 3 bases, and 5 bases stayed unmatched. CDR3 nucleotides: TGTGCCAGCAGTTTCTCGGGACTAGCGGGATACTACGAGCAGTACTTC. Protein sequence: CASSFSGLAGYYEQYF.

This rearrangement joins TRBV2 to TRBJ2-5; D gene ambiguous. The CDR3 contains 13 residues. V shed 4 bases and J shed 1 base, with 7 bases lying between them. The germline gives CDR1 SNHLY, CDR2 FYNNEI. The CDR3 reads CASSVHLQETQYF. The CDR3 bases are TGTGCCAGCAGTGTACACCTCCAAGAGACCCAGTACTTC.

The chain recombines TRBV5-6 with TRBJ2-7; 10 nucleotides agree with TRBD1. Germline loops: CDR1 SGHDT, CDR2 YYEEEE. CDR3 length equals 16 residues. V shed 4 bases, J shed 0 bases, and the junction held 7 bases outside the gene matches. Here the CDR3 DNA reads TGTGCCAGCAGCAAAACAGGACAGGGGGTCTCCTACGAGCAGTACTTC. Amino acids: CASSKTGQGVSYEQYF.

The rearrangement joins TRBV27 to TRBJ1-1, with TRBD1 matching over 8 bases. The CDR3 is made up of 15 amino acids. V gave up 8 bases and J gave up 1 base; unmatched junction bases: 9. Per germline, CDR1 MNHEY and CDR2 SMNVEV (reference sequence). CDR3 bases: TGTGCCAGCGCCCGACAGGGGCCCTCGAACACTGAAGCTTTCTTT. Translated, it gives CASARQGPSNTEAFF.

V and J are TRBV6-2 or TRBV6-3 and TRBJ2-2; D remains unclear. V was pared by 1 base and J by 0 bases, with 9 bases between. CDR3 size: 16 residues. The germline V gene has CDR1 MNHEY and CDR2 SVGEGT. Here the CDR3 DNA reads TGTGCCAGCAGTTACTGGGCAGCTGCGAACACCGGGGAGCTGTTTTTT. It specifies CASSYWAAANTGELFF.

This chain connects TRBV11-2 to TRBJ2-7; perhaps TRBD2 as D (6 bases). V was pared by 1 base and J by 3 bases, with 16 bases between. CDR3 size: 16 residues. Germline CDR1 and CDR2: SGHAT and FQNNGV. The CDR3 bases are TGTGCCAGCAGCTTAGGCCCTGAAGCGGGCTACTACGAGCAGTACTTC. Residues: CASSLGPEAGYYEQYF.

The CDR3 region has the DNA TGTGCCAGCAGCTTGGGCAGCCATGGCTACACCTTC. Its protein product is CASSLGSHGYTF. J is TRBJ1-2 and V is TRBV5-6; D gene uncertain. The V end lost 0 bases, the J end lost 6 bases, and 6 bases lay between the germline ends. The CDR3 sequence is 12 residues long. The germline V gene has CDR1 SGHDT and CDR2 YYEEEE.

V is TRBV5-6 and J is TRBJ2-2; 7 bases map to TRBD1. J gave up 2 bases and V 3 bases, and 10 bases lay outside the gene matches. The CDR3 sequence is 17 residues long. Germline CDR1 and CDR2: SGHDT and YYEEEE. Written as DNA, the CDR3 is TGTGCCAGCAGCTCCCACCCCGGGACAGCCAACACCGGGGAGCTGTTTTTT. Encoded protein: CASSSHPGTANTGELFF.

This clone came up a few times. CDR3 nucleotide sequence: TGTGCCAGCAGTTTAACCCAATACGCCACCGGGGAGCTGTTTTTT. It is translated as CASSLTQYATGELFF. The chain carries TRBV27 and TRBJ2-2; D unresolved. The CDR3 consists of 15 residues. The germline CDR1 and CDR2 sequences are MNHEY and SMNVEV (reference sequence). The V and J ends lost 2 bases and 4 bases respectively, with 11 bases between them.

The chain links TRBV28 to TRBJ1-3; 7 nucleotides agree with TRBD1. The CDR3 totals 15 residues. J was trimmed by 5 bases and V by 6 bases; bases with no gene match: 10. Germline CDR1 is MDHEN and CDR2 is SYDVKM. Written as DNA, the CDR3 is TGTGCCAGCAGCCAATTACCGGGACAGAGAAACACCATATATTTT. This encodes CASSQLPGQRNTIYF.

V and J are TRBV29-1 and TRBJ2-7; TRBD1 might be the D (7 bases). The CDR3 is 13 residues long. V lost 7 bases and J lost 4, with 17 bases in between. Germline V gene lookup returns CDR1 SQVTM and CDR2 ANQGSEA. The CDR3 sequence: CSASSGGGYEQYF. The CDR3 coding sequence is TGCAGCGCCTCCTCAGGGGGAGGATACGAGCAGTACTTC.

This clone was counted between two and nine times. The chain combines TRBV28 with TRBJ2-3; unclear D gene. CDR1 is MDHEN and CDR2 is SYDVKM in the germline V gene. V dropped 8 bases and J dropped 2 bases, with 11 bases sitting between them. There are 13 residues in the CDR3. The CDR3, as DNA: TGTGCCAGCCTCACCCCCCCCACAGATACGCAGTATTTT. Translation gives CASLTPPTDTQYF.

The chain carries TRBV11-3 and TRBJ2-1; no reliable D call. The CDR3 runs 14 residues. Germline V gene lookup returns CDR1 SGHNT and CDR2 YENEEA. The V end lost 5 bases, the J end lost 2 bases, and 10 bases lay between the germline ends. The CDR3 loop reads CASSPGQAYNEQFF. In nucleotides, the CDR3 is TGTGCCAGCAGCCCCGGTCAGGCCTACAATGAGCAGTTCTTC.

This chain joins TRBV7-2 and TRBJ2-2; tentatively, D is TRBD1 (6 bases). The CDR3 spans 16 residues. Germline V gives CDR1 SGHTA, CDR2 FQGNSA. Trimming removed 4 bases from V and 1 base from J, with 13 bases in between. The CDR3 region has the DNA TGTGCCAGCAGCTCCCTCCGGGACAAGAACACCGGGGAGCTGTTTTTT. As protein: CASSSLRDKNTGELFF.

The J gene is TRBJ2-5, the V gene TRBV3-1 (or the pseudogene TRBV3-2); D unresolved. V gave up 4 bases and J gave up 2 bases, with 26 bases separating them. The CDR3 is 19 residues long. Germline loops: CDR1 LGHDT, CDR2 YNNKEL (reference sequence). CDR3 bases: TGTGCCAGCAGCCTATTTCTCCGGACCAGGACGGGCGGTCAAGAGACCCAGTACTTC. Its protein is CASSLFLRTRTGGQETQYF.